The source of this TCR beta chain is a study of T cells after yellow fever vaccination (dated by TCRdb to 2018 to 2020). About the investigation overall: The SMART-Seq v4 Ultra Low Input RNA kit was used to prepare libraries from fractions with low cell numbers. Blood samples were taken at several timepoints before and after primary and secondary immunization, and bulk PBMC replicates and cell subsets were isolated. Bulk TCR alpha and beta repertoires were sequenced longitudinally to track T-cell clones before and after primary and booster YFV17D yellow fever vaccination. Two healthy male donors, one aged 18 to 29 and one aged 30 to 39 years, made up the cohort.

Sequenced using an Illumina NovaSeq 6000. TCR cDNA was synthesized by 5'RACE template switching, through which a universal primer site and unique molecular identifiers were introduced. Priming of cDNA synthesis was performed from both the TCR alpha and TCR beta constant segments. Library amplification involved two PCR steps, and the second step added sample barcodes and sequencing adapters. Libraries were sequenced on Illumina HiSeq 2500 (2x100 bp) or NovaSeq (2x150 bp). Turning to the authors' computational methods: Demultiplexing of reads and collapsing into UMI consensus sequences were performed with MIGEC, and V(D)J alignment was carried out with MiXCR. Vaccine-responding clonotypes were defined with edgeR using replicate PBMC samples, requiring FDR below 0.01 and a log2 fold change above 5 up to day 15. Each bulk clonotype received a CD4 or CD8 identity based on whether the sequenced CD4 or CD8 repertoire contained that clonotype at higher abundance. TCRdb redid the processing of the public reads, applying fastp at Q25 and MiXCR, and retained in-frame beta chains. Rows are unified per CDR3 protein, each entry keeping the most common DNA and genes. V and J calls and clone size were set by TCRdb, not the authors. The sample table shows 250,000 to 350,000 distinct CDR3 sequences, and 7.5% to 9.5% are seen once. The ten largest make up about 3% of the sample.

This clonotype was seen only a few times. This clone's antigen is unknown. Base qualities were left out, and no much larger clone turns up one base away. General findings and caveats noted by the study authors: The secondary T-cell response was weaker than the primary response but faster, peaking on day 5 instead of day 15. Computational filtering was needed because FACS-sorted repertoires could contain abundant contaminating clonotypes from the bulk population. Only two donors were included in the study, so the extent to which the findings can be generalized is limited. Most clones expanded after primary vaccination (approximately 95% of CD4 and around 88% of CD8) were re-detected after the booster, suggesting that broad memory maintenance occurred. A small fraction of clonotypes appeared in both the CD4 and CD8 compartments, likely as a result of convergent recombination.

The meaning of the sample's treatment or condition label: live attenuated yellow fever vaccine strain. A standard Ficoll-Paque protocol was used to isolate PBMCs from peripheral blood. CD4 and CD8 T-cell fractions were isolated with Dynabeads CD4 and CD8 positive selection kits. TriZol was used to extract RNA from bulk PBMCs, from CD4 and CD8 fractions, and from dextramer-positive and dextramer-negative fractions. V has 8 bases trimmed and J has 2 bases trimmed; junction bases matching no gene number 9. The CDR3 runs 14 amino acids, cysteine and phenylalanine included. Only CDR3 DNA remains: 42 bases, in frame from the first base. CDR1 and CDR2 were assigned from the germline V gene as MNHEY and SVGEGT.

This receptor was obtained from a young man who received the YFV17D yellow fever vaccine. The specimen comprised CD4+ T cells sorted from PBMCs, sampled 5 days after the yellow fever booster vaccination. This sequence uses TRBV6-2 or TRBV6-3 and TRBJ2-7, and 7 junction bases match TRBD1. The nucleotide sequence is TGTGCCAGCTACCCGACAGGGATGGCCTACGAGCAGTACTTC. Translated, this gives CASYPTGMAYEQYF.